These 10 T cell receptor beta chains were all obtained from the same sample, sequenced in a study of tumor-infiltrating lymphocytes in primary liver carcinoma. Unsorted whole blood yielded the blood RNA, and germline DNA was also extracted. With a constant-region primer, TCR beta cDNA was made from approximately 450 ng of total RNA. Employing slightly modified ARM-PCR, three nested multiplex PCR rounds were run, and these gave rise to the TCR beta libraries. A C-beta reverse primer and TRBV1-TRBV30 forward primers served in each of the first two PCR rounds, at ten to eleven cycles apiece. TCRdb re-called the multiplex PCR reads through MiXCR, storing one row per CDR3 protein. Found here are 330,000 or so distinct CDR3 sequences, approximately 65% of them singletons; the top ten hold roughly 6%. Source material: peripheral blood. The receptors come from a man aged 40-49 years with primary liver carcinoma and hepatitis B virus infection.

Remarks on this clonotype: Relative to the germline gene, one junction end is altered; a read error may explain this. The gene calls are TRBV6-2 or TRBV6-3 and TRBJ2-2, with D perhaps matching TRBD1 (6 bases). The germline V gene encodes CDR1 MNHEY and CDR2 SVGEGT. The CDR3 has 13 amino acids. DNA for the CDR3: TGTACCAGCAGACCCGGACAGACCGGGGAGCTGTTTTTT. As protein: CTSRPGQTGELFF.

The chain uses TRBV5-1 and TRBJ2-7; TRBD2 matches 11 bases. The germline V gene encodes CDR1 SGHRS and CDR2 YFSETQ. The CDR3 length is 17 residues. Trimming took 4 bases from V and 6 from J; bases not matched to a gene: 15. CDR3 sequence reads: CASSPIAGGLVVSEQYF. CDR3 nucleotides: TGCGCCAGCAGCCCCATAGCGGGAGGGCTGGTCGTGAGCGAGCAGTACTTC.

V usage is TRBV7-9 and J usage is TRBJ1-1, with no clear D. The CDR3 totals 12 residues. The V and J ends lost 5 bases and 9 bases respectively, with 13 bases between them. Germline V gives CDR1 SEHNR, CDR2 FQNEAQ (reference sequence). The CDR3 nucleotides read TGTGCCAGCAGCGCCTACCGCTCTCAAGCTTTCTTT. It yields the protein CASSAYRSQAFF.

In the case of this clonotype: A much larger clone sits a single nucleotide away, making a read error possible. This sequence joins TRBV10-3 and TRBJ2-7; 10 nucleotides match TRBD1. Germline lookup yields CDR1 ENHRY and CDR2 SYGVKD. The CDR3 consists of 14 residues. The CDR3 here is CAISNRQGAYEQCF. CDR3 sequence (DNA): TGTGCCATCAGTAATCGACAGGGGGCCTACGAGCAGTGCTTC.

The V gene is TRBV10-2, the J gene TRBJ2-3; 9 bases fit TRBD1. The J segment lost 3 bases and the V segment lost 1 base, leaving 8 bases of the junction unmatched. Germline V gene lookup returns CDR1 WSHSY and CDR2 SAAADI. The CDR3 is 17 amino acids. The CDR3 DNA is TGCGCCAGCAGTGAGTTTATAGGGGGACAGGGAACAGATACGCAGTATTTT. It is translated as CASSEFIGGQGTDTQYF.

Comments on this clonotype: The junction and the germline gene differ at one end; a read error may be behind it. The rearrangement uses TRBV12-3 or TRBV12-4 and TRBJ2-5, with D perhaps TRBD1 (6 bases). This CDR3 is built from 14 residues. The CDR3 DNA reads as TGTGCCAACAGTTCTCTCCAGGGGACGGAGACCCAGTACTTC. Translated, it gives CANSSLQGTETQYF.

In this sample, this clonotype turned up a few times. The CDR3 DNA is TGTGCCAGCAGTTTATTAGGATCGAGGACTGAAGCTTTCTTT. Protein: CASSLLGSRTEAFF. V usage is TRBV28 and J usage is TRBJ1-1; D is ambiguous. Looked up from germline, CDR1 is MDHEN and CDR2 is SYDVKM. V was shortened by 1 base and J by 5 bases, with 11 bases between the two germline ends. The CDR3 sequence is 14 residues long.

This clonotype was seen repeatedly, ten times or more. V gene TRBV10-3 combines with J gene TRBJ1-1; D is possibly TRBD1 (6 bases). Trimming shortened V by 5 bases and J by 0 bases, and 13 bases separated the two germline ends. The CDR3 contains 15 residues. Germline-derived CDR1 and CDR2 are ENHRY and SYGVKD. The chain's CDR3 is CAISRETGLNTEAFF. CDR3 in DNA: TGTGCCATCAGTCGGGAGACAGGATTGAACACTGAAGCTTTCTTT.

This clonotype was observed many times. CDR3 nucleotide sequence: TGCAGCGTTGGCGGGACGGTAATCTCCTACGAGCAGTACTTC. Translating gives CSVGGTVISYEQYF. The J gene is TRBJ2-7, the V gene TRBV29-1; a weak D match, TRBD2 (6 bases). Trimming removed 4 bases from V and 0 bases from J, with 13 bases in between. Germline assignment: CDR1 SQVTM and CDR2 ANQGSEA. This CDR3 spans 14 amino acids.

Ten or more counts support this clonotype. V and J are TRBV4-2 and TRBJ2-3; 7 nucleotides agree with TRBD1. This CDR3 has 14 amino acids. V shed 1 base and J 4 bases; nucleotides not matched to a gene: 2. Germline CDR1 is LGHNA and CDR2 is YNFKEQ. Written as DNA, the CDR3 is TGTGCCAGCAGCCAAGCAGGGGGTGCAGATACGCAGTATTTT. It encodes CASSQAGGADTQYF.